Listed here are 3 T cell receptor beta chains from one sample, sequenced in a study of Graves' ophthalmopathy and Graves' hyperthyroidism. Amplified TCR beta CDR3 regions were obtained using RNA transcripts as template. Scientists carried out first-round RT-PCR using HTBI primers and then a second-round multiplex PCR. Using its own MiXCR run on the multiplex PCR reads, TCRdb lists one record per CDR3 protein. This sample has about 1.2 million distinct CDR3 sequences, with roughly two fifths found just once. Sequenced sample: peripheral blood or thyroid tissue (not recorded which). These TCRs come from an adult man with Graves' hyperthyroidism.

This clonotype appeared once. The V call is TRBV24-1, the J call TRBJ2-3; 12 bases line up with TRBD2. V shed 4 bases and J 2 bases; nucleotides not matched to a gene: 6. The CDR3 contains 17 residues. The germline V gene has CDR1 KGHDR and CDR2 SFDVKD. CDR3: CATSDSGLAGHTDTQYF. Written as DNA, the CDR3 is TGTGCCACCAGTGACTCTGGACTAGCGGGACACACAGATACGCAGTATTTT.

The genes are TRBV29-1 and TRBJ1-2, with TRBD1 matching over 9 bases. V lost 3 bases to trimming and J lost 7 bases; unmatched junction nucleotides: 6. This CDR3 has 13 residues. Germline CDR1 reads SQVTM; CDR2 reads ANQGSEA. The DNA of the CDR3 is TGCAGCGTTGACGGACAGGGGTTCGGTGGCTACACCTTC. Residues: CSVDGQGFGGYTF.

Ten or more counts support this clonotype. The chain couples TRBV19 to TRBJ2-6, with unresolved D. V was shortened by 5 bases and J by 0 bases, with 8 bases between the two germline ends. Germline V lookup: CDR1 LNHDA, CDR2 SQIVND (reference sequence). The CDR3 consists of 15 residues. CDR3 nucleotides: TGTGCCAGTAGTTCTACACTCTCTGGGGCCAACGTCCTGACTTTC. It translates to CASSSTLSGANVLTF.